Listed here is a single TCR beta chain. This record comes from a study of early T cells in non-severe SARS-CoV-2 infection. Background on the study: Bulk RNA isolated from unsorted whole blood underwent sequencing; chains were not paired.

CDR1 is MNHEY and CDR2 is SVGAGI in the germline V gene. The CDR3 extends over 15 amino acids. V was pared by 2 bases and J by 4 bases, with 12 bases between. Researchers tagged individual cDNA molecules with unique molecular identifiers. TCRdb called the 5' RACE reads again in MiXCR, with one record for every CDR3 protein. The sample holds roughly 48,000 distinct CDR3 sequences, 8% to 10% seen once. The genes are TRBV6-5 and TRBJ1-3; the D gene is possibly TRBD1 (6 bases). The specimen sequenced was whole blood. The receptor's source is an adult who was a healthcare worker with PCR-confirmed SARS-CoV-2 infection or an uninfected control (not recorded which). The CDR3 here is CASSYRGGSGNTIYF. CDR3 DNA: TGTGCCAGCAGTTACCGAGGGGGATCCGGAAACACCATATATTTT.